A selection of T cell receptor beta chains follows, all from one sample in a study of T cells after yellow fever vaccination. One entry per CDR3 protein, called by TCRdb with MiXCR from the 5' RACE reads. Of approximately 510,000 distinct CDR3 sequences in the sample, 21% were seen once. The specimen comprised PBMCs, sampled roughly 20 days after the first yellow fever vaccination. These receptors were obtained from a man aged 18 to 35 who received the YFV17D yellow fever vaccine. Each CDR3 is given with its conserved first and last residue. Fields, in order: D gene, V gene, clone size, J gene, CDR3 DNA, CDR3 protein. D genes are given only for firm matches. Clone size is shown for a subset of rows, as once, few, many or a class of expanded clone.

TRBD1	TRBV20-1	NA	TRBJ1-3	TGCAGTGCCATCGGACAGGGGAGAAACACCATATATTTT	CSAIGQGRNTIYF
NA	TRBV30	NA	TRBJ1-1	TGTGCCTGGGACAGGAGGAACTCTGAAGCTTTCTTT	CAWDRRNSEAFF
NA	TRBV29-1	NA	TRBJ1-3	TGCAGCGCCCTTTCCCCGGGAAGAAACACCATATATTTT	CSALSPGRNTIYF
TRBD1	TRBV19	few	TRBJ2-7	TGTGCCAGTAGCCCGGTGGACAGGGATTCGGGAGAGCAGTACTTC	CASSPVDRDSGEQYF
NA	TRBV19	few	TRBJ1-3	TGTGCCAGTAGCCCCGGACGGACTGGAAACACCATATATTTT	CASSPGRTGNTIYF
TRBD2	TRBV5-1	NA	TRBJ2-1	TGCGCCAGCCGACTAGCGGCAACAGGGGCCTCCTACAATGAGCAGTTCTTC	CASRLAATGASYNEQFF
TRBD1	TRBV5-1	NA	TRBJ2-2	TGCGCCAGCTCCCCGGGACAGGGCCCACTTCGGAACACCGGGGAGCTGTTTTTT	CASSPGQGPLRNTGELFF
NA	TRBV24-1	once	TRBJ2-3	TGTGCCACCAGTGACTCTACTAACTTTACCCCAGATACGCAGTATTTT	CATSDSTNFTPDTQYF
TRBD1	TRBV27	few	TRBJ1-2	TGTGCCAGCAGTAGAACGGACAGGGGACCCTATGGCTACACCTTC	CASSRTDRGPYGYTF
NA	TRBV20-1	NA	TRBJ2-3	TGCAGTGCTAGAGAGGGGCGCAATACGCAGTATTTT	CSAREGRNTQYF
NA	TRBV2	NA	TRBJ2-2	TGTGCCAGCAGTGAAAGGGGCAGCCGAACCCTCACCGGGGAGCTGTTTTTT	CASSERGSRTLTGELFF
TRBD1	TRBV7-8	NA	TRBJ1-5	TGTGCCAGCAGCGAGGGCGGTGCAGGGGGGGCTCAGCCCCAGCATTTT	CASSEGGAGGAQPQHF
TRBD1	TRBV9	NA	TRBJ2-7	TGTGCCAGCAGCGTACCCCCCAGAGGGGGCGCCGAGCAGTACTTC	CASSVPPRGGAEQYF
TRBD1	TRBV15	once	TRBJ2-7	TGTGCCACCACAGACAGGGGCTCCTACGAGCAGTACTTC	CATTDRGSYEQYF
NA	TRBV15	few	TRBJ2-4	TGTGCCACCAGCCTTGACAGGAGCGGGGCCAAAAACATTCAGTACTTC	CATSLDRSGAKNIQYF
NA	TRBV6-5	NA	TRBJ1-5	TGTGCCAGCAGTTACTCGATTTCTGCAGGGAGCACTCAGCCCCAGCATTTT	CASSYSISAGSTQPQHF
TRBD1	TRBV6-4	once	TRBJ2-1	TGTGCCAGCAGTGGCCAGACAGGGATCGGTGAGCAGTTCTTC	CASSGQTGIGEQFF
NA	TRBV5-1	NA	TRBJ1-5	TGCGCCAGCAGTTTCCTCCCTACAGACCAGCCCCAGCATTTT	CASSFLPTDQPQHF
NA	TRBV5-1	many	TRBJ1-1	TGCGCCAGCAGCTTTTCTTTGGCGGGTTCCATGAACACTGAAGCTTTCTTT	CASSFSLAGSMNTEAFF
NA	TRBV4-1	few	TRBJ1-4	TGCGCCAGCAGCCAACGGCCGGATGAAAAACTGTTTTTT	CASSQRPDEKLFF